This T cell receptor (beta chain) emerged from a study of T cell repertoires in cytomegalovirus infection. On the study more broadly: CMV infection plus the matching HLA type was flagged by public TCR beta signatures.

The study, taken as a whole, reports: There were HLA-C-restricted CMV-specific TCR beta clonotypes dominating the ex vivo response. Cumulative public TCR beta family frequency identified carriers of CMV plus the relevant HLA.

The V and J ends lost 0 bases and 11 bases respectively, with 14 bases between them. CDR3 size: 14 residues. Germline assignment: CDR1 LNHNV and CDR2 YYDKDF (reference sequence). Turning to this clonotype: The antigen is undetermined.

TCRdb used MiXCR to reprocess the reads, holding one entry per CDR3 protein. The sample records about 490,000 distinct CDR3 sequences, around 27% being singletons. The rearrangement links TRBV15 to TRBJ1-5; no clear D gene. The sequence was collected from a human donor in good health (CMV status not recorded). Some clones in this sample may be carry-over from other donors' samples. Sequenced input: PBMCs. CDR3 DNA sequence: TGTGCCACCAGCAGAGAACTTATAAGGGCGACCCAGCATTTT. The encoded protein is CATSRELIRATQHF.